This T cell receptor beta chain came from a study of T cells in Graves' hyperthyroidism and ophthalmopathy. Findings and caveats of the study: A 13 V-J model separated ophthalmopathy from stable hyperthyroidism. The blood repertoire included most of the expanded thyroid clonotypes above 0.001.

For this clonotype: Its target is not known.

Amplified regions were TCR beta CDR3 sequences from RNA transcripts. The study used the HTBI primer set for a first-round RT-PCR of the TCR CDR3. From the multiplex PCR reads, TCRdb called clonotypes with MiXCR, one entry per CDR3 protein. The sample has fewer than 600,000 distinct CDR3 sequences, less than 15% seen once; the top ten hold over 11%. A lack of ophthalmopathy progression within 18 months defined stable Graves' hyperthyroidism. Thyroid ultrasound and orbital computed tomography, with clinical symptoms and serum thyroxine and TRAb, informed diagnoses. This CDR3 is 14 amino acids long. Trimming removed 4 bases from V and 1 base from J; junction bases left unmatched: 4. Germline-derived CDR1 and CDR2 are SGHRS and YFSETQ.

V gene TRBV5-1 combines with J gene TRBJ1-2; 7 bases map to TRBD1. The sequence derives from a woman aged 40 to 55 with Graves' hyperthyroidism. Sample: blood. This CDR3 is CASSIGTDNYGYTF. In DNA, the CDR3 is TGCGCCAGCAGCATAGGGACAGATAACTATGGCTACACCTTC.